Below, one T cell receptor beta chain is given with its context. V lost 2 bases to trimming and J lost 2 bases, with 2 bases between them. Germline values: CDR1 KGHSH, CDR2 LQKENI. This CDR3 has 12 residues. Covering alpha and beta chains, TRAV- and TRBV-specific primers were used for the first-strand cDNA. With a constant-region primer and a V-primer adapter, TCRs were subjected to 15 to 25 PCR cycles of amplification. TCRdb itself ran the reads through MiXCR, one entry per CDR3 protein. The sample shows 9,500 to 15,000 distinct CDR3 sequences, over 60% of them seen only once. These data are taken from a study of low-dose radiotherapy and immunotherapy resistance in tumors. Across the study: The fractionation for Cohort 1 was 0.5 Gy per fraction every 2 weeks, totaling 6.5 Gy. Patients were treated with intravenous nivolumab at 240 mg every two weeks and were also dosed with ipilimumab at 1 mg/kg every six weeks. With cycle 1 day 1 as the start, patients took oral aspirin 300 mg daily for four cycles.

Those who qualified had advanced solid tumors (lacking tumor-infiltrating lymphocytes). The V and J genes are TRBV18 and TRBJ2-3, with D unresolved. This TCR derives from a human donor with advanced metastatic prostate, ovarian, gallbladder or colorectal cancer (not recorded which). This table probably holds off-target reads from a library built for another chain. The CDR3 sequence: CASSPTTDTQYF. Here the CDR3 DNA reads TGTGCCAGCTCACCAACCACAGATACGCAGTATTTT.